These T cell receptor beta chains were read from a single sample in a study of CD8+CD57+ T cells in acquired aplastic anemia. TCRdb processed the reads anew with MiXCR; each CDR3 protein has one entry. The sample holds 400,000 to 500,000 distinct CDR3 sequences; roughly 64% are singletons and the top ten take 3.5% to 4.5%. Source material: sorted CD4+, CD8+, or CD8+CD57+ T cells (not recorded which) from PBMCs. The receptors here all came from a human donor in good health, serving as a control. CDR3s include the opening cysteine and the closing phenylalanine or tryptophan. The D gene is left open where the match is weak. Only some rows state a clone size, as once, few, many or a class for expanded clones.

d_gene	j_gene	v_gene	abundance	len	CDR3aa	CDR3nt
TRBD2	TRBJ2-5	TRBV5-1	-	15	CASSCGPAGGETQYF	TGCGCCAGCAGCTGTGGGCCAGCGGGGGGAGAGACCCAGTACTTC
-	TRBJ1-1	TRBV20-1	-	13	CSARVGVGTEAFF	TGCAGTGCTAGGGTTGGGGTGGGCACTGAAGCTTTCTTT
-	TRBJ2-4	TRBV10-2	-	16	CASSKTSFLAKNIQYF	TGCGCCAGCAGCAAGACATCCTTCCTGGCCAAAAACATTCAGTACTTC
TRBD1	TRBJ1-1	TRBV2	many	14	CASRGRTGGTEAFF	TGTGCCAGCAGGGGAAGGACAGGGGGAACTGAAGCTTTCTTT
TRBD1	TRBJ1-2	TRBV29-1	-	15	CSVAGTGGPNYGYTF	TGCAGCGTGGCCGGGACAGGGGGGCCTAACTATGGCTACACCTTC
TRBD1	TRBJ2-2	TRBV7-3	-	15	CASSSRADREETQFF	TGTGCCAGCAGCTCGCGGGCGGACAGGGAAGAGACGCAGTTTTTT
-	TRBJ1-2	TRBV9	-	15	CASSVVEGSYSEYTF	TGTGCCAGCAGCGTAGTAGAGGGCTCCTACAGTGAGTACACCTTC
-	TRBJ2-2	TRBV7-2	-	14	CASSLRANTEAFFF	TGTGCCAGCAGCCTCCGGGCGAACACTGAAGCTTTCTTTTTT
-	TRBJ2-7	TRBV19	many	11	CASTDSYEQYF	TGTGCCAGTACTGACTCCTACGAGCAGTACTTC
-	TRBJ2-5	TRBV19	-	13	CASSNRAGETQYF	TGTGCCAGTAGTAACAGGGCAGGGGAGACCCAGTACTTC
-	TRBJ2-5	TRBV7-2	-	16	CASSFRTGLGEETQYF	TGTGCCAGCAGCTTCCGAACGGGGCTCGGGGAAGAGACCCAGTACTTC
-	TRBJ1-4	TRBV5-1	-	16	CASRVGRAGANEKLFF	TGCGCCAGCAGGGTGGGGCGGGCGGGGGCTAATGAAAAACTGTTTTTT
-	TRBJ2-7	TRBV20-1	-	14	CSAGSGVGGYEQYF	TGCAGTGCTGGATCAGGGGTCGGTGGATACGAGCAGTACTTC
-	TRBJ2-7	TRBV9	-	22	CASSQMSGVSGAINELEDEQYF	TGTGCCAGCAGCCAGATGTCAGGGGTGTCTGGGGCCATCAATGAGCTCGAGGACGAGCAGTACTTC
-	TRBJ2-3	TRBV19	many	11	CASSISVTQYF	TGTGCCAGTAGTATTTCTGTTACGCAGTATTTT
TRBD2	TRBJ2-3	TRBV7-3	few	15	CASRTSGGGTDTQYF	TGTGCCAGTAGGACTAGCGGGGGGGGCACAGATACGCAGTATTTT
-	TRBJ2-7	TRBV4-1	-	14	CASSQERLANEQYF	TGCGCCAGCAGCCAAGAGAGGCTAGCGAACGAGCAGTACTTC
-	TRBJ1-5	TRBV2	-	15	CASSLVHPHQLPQHF	TGTGCCAGCAGCTTGGTTCACCCCCACCAACTTCCCCAGCATTTT
TRBD1	TRBJ1-2	TRBV7-2	-	14	CASSSKDRNWSYTF	TGTGCCAGCAGCTCGAAGGACAGGAACTGGAGTTACACCTTC
TRBD2	TRBJ2-3	TRBV2	-	16	CASSVWASGDQLTQYF	TGTGCCAGCAGTGTCTGGGCTAGCGGTGACCAACTTACGCAGTATTTT
-	TRBJ2-3	TRBV19	-	16	CASSNLIRGGTDTQYF	TGTGCCAGTAGTAACCTAATACGTGGGGGCACAGATACGCAGTATTTT
-	TRBJ1-2	TRBV6-5	many	13	CASSETVFYGYTF	TGTGCCAGCAGTGAGACAGTTTTTTATGGCTACACCTTC
TRBD1	TRBJ1-2	TRBV9	-	15	CASSLGDRGLNGCTF	TGTGCCAGCAGCTTGGGCGACAGGGGGCTCAATGGCTGCACCTTC
TRBD1	TRBJ1-6	TRBV6-5	-	15	CASSFMGTDNSPLHF	TGTGCCAGCAGTTTTATGGGGACAGATAATTCACCCCTCCACTTT
-	TRBJ2-7	TRBV14	-	19	CASSFYSKWGDYPSYEQYF	TGTGCCAGCAGCTTTTATTCCAAGTGGGGAGACTATCCCTCCTACGAGCAGTACTTC
-	TRBJ2-7	TRBV29-1	-	13	CSGVHRAEYAQYF	TGCAGCGGCGTACACAGGGCTGAGTACGCGCAGTACTTC
TRBD1	TRBJ1-1	TRBV6-5	-	15	CASSSQTGVRAEAFF	TGTGCCAGCAGTTCTCAGACAGGGGTTCGGGCTGAAGCTTTCTTT
TRBD2	TRBJ2-5	TRBV20-1	many	16	CSARDAQRGGWETQYF	TGCAGTGCTAGAGATGCCCAGCGGGGGGGCTGGGAGACCCAGTACTTC
-	TRBJ2-1	TRBV5-1	-	15	CASSLDAQTDNEQFF	TGTGCCAGCAGCTTGGACGCGCAGACTGACAATGAGCAGTTCTTC
TRBD1	TRBJ1-2	TRBV10-3	few	13	CAISDSGGNGYTF	TGTGCCATCAGTGATTCAGGGGGCAATGGCTACACCTTC
TRBD2	TRBJ2-3	TRBV7-3	-	14	CASVLAEVAATQCF	TGTGCCAGCGTTCTAGCGGAGGTCGCGGCTACGCAGTGTTTT
TRBD1	TRBJ2-6	TRBV7-2	-	16	CASGQGGRSGANVLTF	TGTGCCAGCGGACAGGGGGGACGCTCTGGGGCCAACGTCCTGACTTTC